Listed below are T cell receptor beta chains from one sample, sequenced in a study of cytomegalovirus exposure and HLA in healthy donors. Assay: immunoSEQ multiplex PCR; the TCRdb copy retains only in-frame clones and omits some. The sample consists of more than 250,000 clones, about 85% of them appearing once. Sequencing used PBMCs. The receptor source for this set is a woman aged 30 to 39 in good health and CMV-seropositive. The CDR3 runs from the conserved cysteine through the conserved F or W. A D gene is named only where the DNA matches it firmly. Where a row states a size, it is once, few, many or the class of an expanded clone; other rows omit it.

>TRBD2|.|TRBJ2-7|TRBV7-6
TGTGCCAGCAGCTCCCAAGAGGGACTAGCGGGGGTCTACGAGCAGTACTTC
CASSSQEGLAGVYEQYF
>TRBD2|.|TRBJ2-7|TRBV29-1
TGCAGCTATAGGACTAGCTCTTTTCAAGAGCAGTACTTC
CSYRTSSFQEQYF
>TRBD1|.|TRBJ1-2|TRBV11-2
TGTGCCAGCAGCTTAGACCGGGACAGGCGTTTTGATGGCTACACCTTC
CASSLDRDRRFDGYTF
>.|.|TRBJ2-3|TRBV4-3
TGCGCCAGCAGCCAAGCTCTGGGGGCGGAGGGCACAGATACGCAGTATTTT
CASSQALGAEGTDTQYF
>.|.|TRBJ2-7|TRBV6-6
TGTGCCAGCAGTTACCCTGCGGGGGCCATCTCCTACGAGCAGTACTTC
CASSYPAGAISYEQYF
>.|.|TRBJ2-5|TRBV28
TGTGCCAGCAGGATGACCCGCTCAGGGACTCAAGAGACCCAGTACTTC
CASRMTRSGTQETQYF
>TRBD1|.|TRBJ2-5|TRBV6-1
TGTGCCAGCAGAAAACAGGGACAGGAGACCCAGTACTTC
CASRKQGQETQYF
>TRBD1|.|TRBJ1-1|TRBV4-1
TGCGCCAGCAGCCAAGATCAAACAGGGGTCCCGGCAGCTTTCTTT
CASSQDQTGVPAAFF
>TRBD1|.|TRBJ2-3|TRBV5-8
TGTGCCAGCAGTTTCTCCGGGACAGGGGTAGATACGCAGTATTTT
CASSFSGTGVDTQYF
>.|.|TRBJ1-2|TRBV29-1
TGCAGCGTGAAATCGGCTCTGAAGGGCGACTACACCTTC
CSVKSALKGDYTF
>TRBD2|.|TRBJ2-3|TRBV9
TGTGCCAGCAGCGTAGCGGGAGGGGTCACAGATACGCAGTATTTT
CASSVAGGVTDTQYF
>TRBD1|.|TRBJ1-4|TRBV4-1
TGCGCCAGCAGCCCGACAGGGTCTAATGAAAAACTGTTTTTT
CASSPTGSNEKLFF
>TRBD1|.|TRBJ1-5|TRBV28
TGTGCCAGCAGTTTAGACAGGGCCCAAAGTTATAGCAATCAGCCCCAGCATTTT
CASSLDRAQSYSNQPQHF
>.|.|TRBJ1-4|TRBV4-3
TGCGCCAGCAGCCACGACAGGCCAGCAACTAATGAAAAACTGTTTTTT
CASSHDRPATNEKLFF
>.|.|TRBJ1-1|TRBV27
TGTGCCAGCAGTTTAAGGCGTCAGATGAACACTGAAGCTTTCTTT
CASSLRRQMNTEAFF
>.|.|TRBJ1-1|TRBV28
TGTGCCAGCAGTTTATTATCCGGCCGCCGGAGGGGAGCTTTCTTT
CASSLLSGRRRGAFF
>.|.|TRBJ2-1|TRBV6-5
TGTGCCAGCAGTTACGGGGCAGGGTTGAATGAGCAGTTCTTC
CASSYGAGLNEQFF
>.|once|TRBJ2-2|TRBV2
TGTGCCAGCAGTAAAGGGGCACCGAACACCGGGGAGCTGTTTTTT
CASSKGAPNTGELFF
>.|.|TRBJ2-2|TRBV7-9
TGTGCCAGCAGCTTAGCGGGGACAGGGGAGCTGTTTTTT
CASSLAGTGELFF